This T cell receptor (beta chain) derives from a study of cytomegalovirus exposure and HLA in healthy donors. General observations from the study: Exclusion applied to some V segments, including TRBV6-2 and TRBV6-3, as they were indistinguishable. HLA alleles showed associations with 16,951 TCR beta sequences in a later analysis, at a 0.05 false discovery rate.

The PCR ran on 60 Vbeta and 13 Jbeta primers. Only in-frame clones appear in the TCRdb table, and some are missing; sequencing was by immunoSEQ multiplex PCR. The sample holds 120,000 or so clones, roughly 15% seen once. The germline gives CDR1 MNHEY, CDR2 SVGAGI. Trimming pared 4 bases from V and 0 bases from J, leaving 14 bases between. This CDR3 comprises 16 residues. With regard to this clone: Antigen specificity is unknown.

Donors in the study were healthy people who gave bone marrow. The chain carries TRBV6-5 and TRBJ2-3; D possibly corresponds to TRBD1 (5 bases). Sequenced material: PBMCs. The source is a female donor in good health and CMV-seropositive. The CDR3: CASSSLRTLSTDTQYF. The CDR3 DNA follows: TGTGCCAGCAGTTCCCTCCGGACACTTAGCACAGATACGCAGTATTTT.